Listed below are T cell receptor beta chains from one sample, sequenced in a study of spatial heterogeneity in lung cancer. TCRdb re-analysed the 5' RACE reads in MiXCR, keeping a single row per CDR3 protein. There are some 120,000 distinct CDR3 sequences in the sample; 9% to 15% occur only once, and over 15% lies in the top ten. The sequencing here drew on PBMCs, taken at follow-up. These receptors all come from a male donor with early-stage non-small cell lung cancer. Both conserved end residues are part of each CDR3. D genes are given only for firm matches. Clone size is given for some rows only: seen once, a few or many times, or a class if the clone is expanded.

>TRBV27|few|TRBD1|TRBJ2-1
TGTGCCAGCAGTCCTCTGGGGCGGACAGGGGACAATGAGCAGTTCTTC
CASSPLGRTGDNEQFF
>TRBV2|NA|TRBD1|TRBJ1-6
TGTGCCAGCAAAAGCAGGGGGTATAATTCACCCCTCCACTTT
CASKSRGYNSPLHF
>TRBV3-1|many|NA|TRBJ1-1
TGTGCCAGCAGGTCCGGACAAGCGAACACTGAAGCTTTCTTT
CASRSGQANTEAFF
>TRBV29-1|many|NA|TRBJ2-3
TGCAGCGTGGGGGACGGCACAGATACGCAGTATTTT
CSVGDGTDTQYF
>TRBV10-3|many|TRBD2|TRBJ2-5
TGTGCCTCTAGCGGGGTCCAAGAGACCCAGTACTTC
CASSGVQETQYF
>TRBV24-1|NA|NA|TRBJ2-3
TGTGCCACCAGTGGTAACAGTTACACAGATACGCAGTATTTT
CATSGNSYTDTQYF
>TRBV7-2|few|NA|TRBJ1-1
TGTGCCAGCAGCTTTTCCCCTCGTGGAGGGACTGAAGCTTTCTTT
CASSFSPRGGTEAFF
>TRBV5-4|few|TRBD1|TRBJ1-2
TGTGCCAGCAGCTTTCCGGGACAGGGAAGAGGTGGCTACACCTTC
CASSFPGQGRGGYTF
>TRBV10-3|many|NA|TRBJ2-7
TGTGCCACCGGGCGAGGCAGAACCTACGAGCAGTACTTC
CATGRGRTYEQYF
>TRBV9|many|NA|TRBJ2-2
TGTGCCAGCAGCCCCTCGGCCACCGGGGAGCTGTTTTTT
CASSPSATGELFF
>TRBV28|NA|NA|TRBJ1-1
TGTGCCAGCCATGGGAGGTTTGGTGAAGCTTTCTTT
CASHGRFGEAFF